This T cell receptor beta chain was captured in a study of glioma-infiltrating T cells. Notes on the study in general: Very few CDR3 sequences were shared between tissue and blood.

Ten or more counts support this clonotype. Its antigen is unidentified. This CDR3 is 15 amino acids long. Germline V lookup: CDR1 MNHNS, CDR2 SASEGT. J lost 8 bases, V lost 1 base, and 8 bases had no gene match. TCR alpha and beta CDR3 regions were amplified from RNA using iRepertoire nested multiplex PCR. TCRdb processed the multiplex PCR reads anew with MiXCR; each CDR3 protein has one entry. The sample comprises over 70,000 distinct CDR3 sequences, 20% to 25% of which are singletons, and 6.7% rests with the top ten. The receptor was isolated from a human donor with low-grade glioma or glioblastoma, undergoing nonglioma brain surgery, or in good health (not recorded which). V and J are TRBV6-1 and TRBJ2-1, with TRBD2 matching 7 bases. The sample comprised glioma tissue, nonneoplastic brain tissue, or PBMCs (not recorded which). The CDR3 region is CASSEVGWEGDEQFF. The CDR3 bases are TGTGCCAGCAGTGAAGTGGGGTGGGAGGGCGATGAGCAGTTCTTC.